This T cell receptor beta chain was retrieved from a study of T-cell memory formation after mild COVID-19. Study-level points and caveats: Researchers found some responding clones in pre-infection memory, a sign that cross-reactive memory joined. Chiefly within CM and EM were the contracting CD4+ clones; CD8+ ones were within EMRA.

A note on this clonotype: The antigen is unknown.

The germline gives CDR1 KGHSH, CDR2 LQKENI. The V end lost 2 bases, the J end lost 2 bases, and 11 bases lay between the germline ends. This CDR3 comprises 15 residues. Using constant-segment primers, 5'RACE produced TCR alpha and TCR beta cDNA libraries carrying sample barcodes and UMIs. A single record per CDR3 protein comes from TCRdb applying MiXCR to the 5' RACE reads. The data hold approximately 340,000 distinct CDR3 sequences, with roughly 13% observed a single time. The sample was PBMCs or a T cell subset sorted from them (not recorded which). The chain employs TRBV18 and TRBJ2-3; a possible D gene is TRBD2 (5 bases). This TCR came from a man between 18 and 35 years old who had mild COVID-19 (a few samples of this study predate the infection). Cell type and time point are not known. DNA of the CDR3: TGTGCCAGCTCACCAGGTGGCGGGTACACAGATACGCAGTATTTT. It translates to CASSPGGGYTDTQYF.